This passage covers 15 T cell receptor beta chains from one sample sequenced in a study of cytomegalovirus exposure and HLA in healthy donors. PCR involved 60 Vbeta and 13 Jbeta primers. TCRdb's copy holds only in-frame clones and misses some; the assay was immunoSEQ multiplex PCR. In the table there are 150,000 to 200,000 clones, 65% to 75% of which are singletons. Sample: PBMCs. These receptors all come from a girl between 5 and 17 years old in good health and CMV-seronegative.

J is TRBJ1-5 and V is TRBV2; D not certain. The germline gives CDR1 SNHLY, CDR2 FYNNEI. V was cut by 5 bases and J by 6 bases, with 11 bases left in between. The CDR3 has 13 residues. The CDR3 loop is CASSRGESQPQHF. The CDR3 bases are TGTGCCAGCAGTCGCGGGGAGAGTCAGCCCCAGCATTTT.

V usage is TRBV6-5 and J usage is TRBJ2-7, with TRBD2 identical over 9 bases. The CDR3 covers 14 residues. V lost 8 bases and J lost 7; bases outside the gene matches: 12. Germline values: CDR1 MNHEY, CDR2 SVGAGI. The CDR3 region has the DNA TGTGCCAGCCGTGTATCTAGCGGGGCTGGGGAGCAGTACTTC. This codes for CASRVSSGAGEQYF.

V usage is TRBV7-6 and J usage is TRBJ2-1, with D hard to call. Germline-derived CDR1 and CDR2 are SGHVS and FNYEAQ. CDR3 length: 12 amino acids. V was clipped by 3 bases and J by 3 bases, with 3 bases between them. CDR3 in amino acids: CASSFLYNEQFF. The CDR3 DNA sequence: TGTGCCAGCAGCTTCCTCTACAATGAGCAGTTCTTC.

V is TRBV27 and J is TRBJ1-5; D not resolved. The CDR3 length is 12 residues. The ends were cut back, 4 bases at V and 9 bases at J, with 10 bases in the middle. Per germline, CDR1 MNHEY and CDR2 SMNVEV (reference sequence). As DNA, the CDR3 is TGTGCCAGCAGTTCCCATGCGGGGCCCCAGCATTTT. Its translation: CASSSHAGPQHF.

The chain joins TRBV2 to TRBJ2-1; 7 bases fit TRBD2. CDR3 length equals 18 residues. Germline CDR1 and CDR2: SNHLY and FYNNEI. J was trimmed by 0 bases and V by 0 bases; bases with no gene match: 8. The CDR3 DNA follows: TGTGCCAGCAGTGAAGCACGAACGGGGGGAATCTCCTACAATGAGCAGTTCTTC. Translating it yields CASSEARTGGISYNEQFF.

This chain uses TRBV7-9 with TRBJ2-5, with a tentative D call TRBD1 (5 bases). This CDR3 has 14 amino acids. The germline gives CDR1 SEHNR, CDR2 FQNEAQ (reference sequence). V was pared by 1 base and J by 1 base, with 7 bases between. The CDR3 coding sequence is TGTGCCAGCAGCTTAGGACAGCTCCAAGAGACCCAGTACTTC. It is translated as CASSLGQLQETQYF.

This chain links TRBV10-1 with TRBJ2-3; 9 bases map to TRBD1. The CDR3 loop spans 15 amino acids. The J segment lost 4 bases and the V segment lost 7 bases, leaving 9 bases of the junction unmatched. Germline V gene sequence: CDR1 WNHNN, CDR2 SYGVQD (reference sequence). For the CDR3, the DNA is TGCGCCAGCACCATGGGACAGGGTGGCGCAGATACGCAGTATTTT. It codes for CASTMGQGGADTQYF.

The chain employs TRBV5-6 and TRBJ2-7, with unresolved D. V was clipped by 1 base and J by 4 bases, with 6 bases between them. The germline V gene has CDR1 SGHDT and CDR2 YYEEEE. This CDR3 is built from 12 residues. The CDR3 sequence is CASSLWSYEQYF. The CDR3, as DNA: TGTGCCAGCAGCTTGTGGAGTTACGAGCAGTACTTC.

This chain links TRBV5-1 with TRBJ2-6; 7 nucleotides agree with TRBD1. The CDR3 loop spans 18 amino acids. The trim removed 4 bases at V and 0 bases at J, leaving 10 bases unmatched. Per the germline V gene, CDR1 is SGHRS and CDR2 is YFSETQ. Here the CDR3 reads CASSNRDSTYSGANVLTF. The CDR3 DNA follows: TGCGCCAGCAGCAACCGGGACAGTACTTACTCTGGGGCCAACGTCCTGACTTTC.

The table lists this clone with a few counts. The gene calls are TRBV10-2 and TRBJ1-4; D may be TRBD1 (5 bases). CDR1 is WSHSY, CDR2 SAAADI, per germline. The germline V and J ends were trimmed by 3 bases and 8 bases, with 13 bases remaining between them. The CDR3 contains 14 residues. The DNA of the CDR3 is TGCGCCAGCAGTGAACCAGTGGGGGGGGAAAAACTGTTTTTT. Its protein product is CASSEPVGGEKLFF.

This chain connects TRBV29-1 to TRBJ1-5; D call uncertain. The CDR3 is 12 amino acids. Germline values: CDR1 SQVTM, CDR2 ANQGSEA. The ends were cut back, 1 base at V and 6 bases at J, with 7 bases in the middle. The CDR3 here is CSVEGAGQPQHF. CDR3 coding DNA: TGCAGCGTTGAAGGTGCGGGTCAGCCCCAGCATTTT.

A few counts support this clone. The genes are TRBV6-5 and TRBJ2-7; 11 bases align to TRBD2. CDR3 size: 16 residues. J gave up 7 bases and V 0 bases, and 8 bases lay outside the gene matches. In germline, CDR1 is MNHEY, CDR2 SVGAGI. CDR3 protein: CASSYSPLAGEGEQYF. DNA for the CDR3: TGTGCCAGCAGTTACTCCCCACTAGCGGGGGAAGGGGAGCAGTACTTC.

The J gene is TRBJ1-5, the V gene TRBV6-1; 8 bases fit TRBD1. V dropped 6 bases and J dropped 5; count of bases not matched to a gene: 6. This CDR3 has 14 residues. Germline V CDR1 and CDR2: MNHNS, SASEGT. The CDR3 loop is CASRRDRRDQPQHF. As DNA, the CDR3 is TGTGCCAGCAGAAGGGACAGGCGGGATCAGCCCCAGCATTTT.

A remark on this clone: The junction departs from germline at one end; a sequencing error may be responsible. The chain combines TRBV5-1 with TRBJ1-1; D ambiguous. Germline values: CDR1 SGHRS, CDR2 YFSETQ. This CDR3 is built from 13 residues. In DNA form, the CDR3 reads TGTGCCAGCAGCTCGGACTTTTACACTGAAGCTTTCTTT. Translating gives CASSSDFYTEAFF.

The gene calls are TRBV6-1 and TRBJ2-7; unclear D gene. CDR1 and CDR2 from the germline V gene are MNHNS and SASEGT. Trimming pared 4 bases from V and 6 bases from J, leaving 13 bases between. This CDR3 region has 13 residues. The CDR3, as DNA: TGTGCCAGCAGTGTCGGCAGGCTCTCCGAGCAGTACTTC. Protein: CASSVGRLSEQYF.